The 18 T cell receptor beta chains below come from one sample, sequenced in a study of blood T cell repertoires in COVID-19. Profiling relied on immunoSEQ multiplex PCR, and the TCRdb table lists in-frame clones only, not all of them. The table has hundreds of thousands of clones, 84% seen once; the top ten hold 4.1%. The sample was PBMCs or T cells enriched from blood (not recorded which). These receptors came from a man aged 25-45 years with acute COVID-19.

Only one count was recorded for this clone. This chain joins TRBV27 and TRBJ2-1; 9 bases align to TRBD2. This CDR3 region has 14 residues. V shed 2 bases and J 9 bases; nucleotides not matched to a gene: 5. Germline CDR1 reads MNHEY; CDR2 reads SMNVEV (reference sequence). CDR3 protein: CASSLIAGVIEQFF. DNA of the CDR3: TGTGCCAGCAGTTTAATAGCGGGAGTTATTGAGCAGTTCTTC.

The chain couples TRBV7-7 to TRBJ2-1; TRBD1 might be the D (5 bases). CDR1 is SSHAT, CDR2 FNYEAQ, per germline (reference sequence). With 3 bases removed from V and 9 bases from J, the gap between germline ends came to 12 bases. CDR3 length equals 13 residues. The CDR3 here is CASSFEQVGEQFF. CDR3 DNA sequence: TGTGCCAGCAGCTTCGAACAGGTCGGTGAGCAGTTCTTC.

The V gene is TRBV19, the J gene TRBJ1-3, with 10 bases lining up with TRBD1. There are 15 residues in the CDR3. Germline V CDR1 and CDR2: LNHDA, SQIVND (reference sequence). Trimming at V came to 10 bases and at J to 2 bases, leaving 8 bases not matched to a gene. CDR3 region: CATIRDRGTGNTIYF. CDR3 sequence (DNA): TGTGCCACCATCCGGGACAGGGGAACTGGAAACACCATATATTTT.

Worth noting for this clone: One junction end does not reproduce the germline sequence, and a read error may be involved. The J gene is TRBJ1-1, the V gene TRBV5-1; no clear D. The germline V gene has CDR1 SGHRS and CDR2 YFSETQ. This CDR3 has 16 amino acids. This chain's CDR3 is CASSFWRGSVNTEAFF. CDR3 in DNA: TGTGCCAGCAGCTTTTGGCGGGGTTCGGTGAACACTGAAGCTTTCTTT.

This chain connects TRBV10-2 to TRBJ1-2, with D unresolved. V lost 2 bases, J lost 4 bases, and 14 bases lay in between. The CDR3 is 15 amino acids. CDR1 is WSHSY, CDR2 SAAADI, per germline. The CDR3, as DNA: TGCGCCAGCAGTGAGATCTTAAGGGAGGGCTATGGCTACACCTTC. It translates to CASSEILREGYGYTF.

The CDR3 DNA sequence: TGTGCCAGCAGGGCGAGGAGGAGCGGGGATTCACCCCTCCACTTT. As protein: CASRARRSGDSPLHF. The rearrangement uses TRBV27 and TRBJ1-6, with no clear D. The germline V gene encodes CDR1 MNHEY and CDR2 SMNVEV (reference sequence). There are 15 residues in the CDR3. V lost 6 bases, J lost 8 bases, and 17 bases lay in between.

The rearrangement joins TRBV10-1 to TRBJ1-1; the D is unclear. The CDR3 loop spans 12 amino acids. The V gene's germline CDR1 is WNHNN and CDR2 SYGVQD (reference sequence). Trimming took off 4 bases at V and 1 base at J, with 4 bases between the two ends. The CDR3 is CASSGRNTEAFF. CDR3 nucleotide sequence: TGCGCCAGCAGTGGCAGGAACACTGAAGCTTTCTTT.

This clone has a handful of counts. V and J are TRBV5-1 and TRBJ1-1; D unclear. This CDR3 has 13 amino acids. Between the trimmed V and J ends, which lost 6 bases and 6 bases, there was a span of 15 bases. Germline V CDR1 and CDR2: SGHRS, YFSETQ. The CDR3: CASTPSGSAEAFF. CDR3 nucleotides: TGCGCCAGCACCCCGTCGGGGTCCGCTGAAGCTTTCTTT. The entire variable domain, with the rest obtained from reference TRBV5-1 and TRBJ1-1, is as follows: KAGVTQTPRYLIKTRGQQVTLSCSPISGHRSVSWYQQTPGQGLQFLFEYFSETQRNKGNFPGRFSGRQFSNSRSEMNVSTLELGDSALYLCASTPSGSAEAFFGQGTRLTVV.

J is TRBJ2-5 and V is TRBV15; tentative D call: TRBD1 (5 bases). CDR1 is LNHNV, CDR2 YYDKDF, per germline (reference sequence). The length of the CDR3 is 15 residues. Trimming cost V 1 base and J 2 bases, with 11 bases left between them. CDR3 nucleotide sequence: TGTGCCACCAGCAGAGCTGGGCCAGGGCAAGAGACCCAGTACTTC. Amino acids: CATSRAGPGQETQYF.

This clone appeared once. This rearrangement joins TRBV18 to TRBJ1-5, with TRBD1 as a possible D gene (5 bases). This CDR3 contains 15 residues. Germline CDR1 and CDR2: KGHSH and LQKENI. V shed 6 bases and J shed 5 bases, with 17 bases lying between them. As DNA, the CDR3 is TGTGCCAGCTCGCGGGGAGGGGTGAAGGATCAGCCCCAGCATTTT. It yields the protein CASSRGGVKDQPQHF.

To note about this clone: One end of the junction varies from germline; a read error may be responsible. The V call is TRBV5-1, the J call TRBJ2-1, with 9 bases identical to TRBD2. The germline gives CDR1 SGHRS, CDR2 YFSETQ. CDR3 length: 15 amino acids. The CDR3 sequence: CASSLALAGFNEQFF. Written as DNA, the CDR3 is TGTGCCAGCAGCTTGGCCCTAGCGGGGTTCAATGAGCAGTTCTTC.

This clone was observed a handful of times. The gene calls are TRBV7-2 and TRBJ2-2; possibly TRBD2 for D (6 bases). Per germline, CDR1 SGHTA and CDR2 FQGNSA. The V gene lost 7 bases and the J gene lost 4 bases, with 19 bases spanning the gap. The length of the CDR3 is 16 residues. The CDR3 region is CASTHTRGAGTGELFF. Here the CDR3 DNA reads TGTGCCAGCACCCACACCCGGGGAGCGGGCACCGGGGAGCTGTTTTTT.

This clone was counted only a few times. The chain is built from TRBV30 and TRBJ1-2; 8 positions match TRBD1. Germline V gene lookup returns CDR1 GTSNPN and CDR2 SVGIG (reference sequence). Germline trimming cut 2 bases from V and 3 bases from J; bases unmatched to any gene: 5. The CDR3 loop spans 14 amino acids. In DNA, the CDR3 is TGTGCCTGGAGTAGGACAGGGAGACACTATGGCTACACCTTC. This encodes CAWSRTGRHYGYTF.

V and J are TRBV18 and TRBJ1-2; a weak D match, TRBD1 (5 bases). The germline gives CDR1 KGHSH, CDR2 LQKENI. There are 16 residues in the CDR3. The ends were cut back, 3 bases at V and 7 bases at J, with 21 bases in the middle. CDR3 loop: CASSPPGTLLEGGYTF. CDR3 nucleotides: TGTGCCAGCTCACCGCCCGGGACGCTCCTGGAGGGTGGCTACACCTTC.

The CDR3 sequence is CASSLGQGAKPQHF. DNA of the CDR3: TGTGCCAGCAGCTTAGGCCAGGGGGCTAAGCCCCAGCATTTT. V and J are TRBV7-8 and TRBJ1-5; 8 positions agree with TRBD1. Looked up from germline, CDR1 is SGHVS and CDR2 is FQNEAQ. The CDR3 length is 14 residues. After removal of 1 base from V and 8 bases from J, the junction contained 4 bases not matched to a gene.

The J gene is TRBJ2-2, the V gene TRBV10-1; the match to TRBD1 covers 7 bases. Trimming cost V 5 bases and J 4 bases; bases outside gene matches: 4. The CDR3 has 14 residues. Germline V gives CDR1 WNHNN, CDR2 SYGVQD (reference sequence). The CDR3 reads CASSRTGRTGELFF. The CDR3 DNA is TGCGCCAGCAGTCGGACAGGCCGCACCGGGGAGCTGTTTTTT.

The CDR3 reads CASSVSGRVTDTQYF. For the CDR3, the DNA is TGTGCCAGCAGCGTAAGCGGGAGGGTCACAGATACGCAGTATTTT. This chain links TRBV9 with TRBJ2-3; TRBD2 agrees at 10 bases. The CDR3 is made up of 15 amino acids. Looked up from germline, CDR1 is SGDLS and CDR2 is YYNGEE. J gave up 2 bases and V 1 base, and 1 base lay outside the gene matches. Full variable domain (missing parts from reference TRBV9 and TRBJ2-3): DSGVTQTPKHLITATGQRVTLRCSPRSGDLSVYWYQQSLDQGLQFLIQYYNGEERAKGNILERFSAQQFPDLHSELNLSSLELGDSALYFCASSVSGRVTDTQYFGPGTRLTVL.

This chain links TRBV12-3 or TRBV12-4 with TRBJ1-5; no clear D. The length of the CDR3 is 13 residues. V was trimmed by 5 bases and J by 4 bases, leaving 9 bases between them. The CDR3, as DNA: TGTGCCAGCAGTCCCTTGGCAAATCAGCCCCAGCATTTT. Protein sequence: CASSPLANQPQHF.